A single sample is the source of the 28 T cell receptor beta chains below, sequenced in a study of blood T cell repertoires in COVID-19. Generated by immunoSEQ multiplex PCR, the TCRdb table keeps only in-frame clones and is missing some. Of 250,000 or so clones detected, around 84% appear once; the ten largest clones hold 1.5%. Sequencing used peripheral blood. The receptor set was obtained from a woman in her thirties or forties who had recovered from COVID-19.

The V gene is TRBV5-1, the J gene TRBJ2-2; TRBD2 might be the D (5 bases). The CDR3 extends over 16 amino acids. The V end lost 4 bases, the J end lost 8 bases, and 21 bases lay between the germline ends. Per the germline V gene, CDR1 is SGHRS and CDR2 is YFSETQ. CDR3 sequence (DNA): TGCGCCAGCAGCCAAAAGGGAGCCGCCACGGGAGGGGAGCTGTTTTTT. It codes for CASSQKGAATGGELFF.

This sequence joins TRBV5-1 and TRBJ1-5; 9 positions agree with TRBD1. Germline CDR1 SGHRS, CDR2 YFSETQ. The CDR3 is 14 amino acids. V gave up 1 base and J gave up 7 bases; unmatched junction bases: 3. The CDR3 loop is CASSLLGTGQPQHF. The CDR3 bases are TGCGCCAGCAGCTTGCTTGGGACAGGGCAGCCCCAGCATTTT.

This clone has a single count. The V call is TRBV9, the J call TRBJ1-1; 10 nucleotides align to TRBD1. The CDR3 contains 17 residues. The V segment lost 4 bases and the J segment 3 bases; nucleotides outside the gene matches: 12. CDR1 SGDLS and CDR2 YYNGEE come from the germline V gene. The CDR3 reads CASSTQRGQGSDTEAFF. The CDR3 DNA sequence: TGTGCCAGCAGCACCCAGAGGGGACAGGGGAGCGACACTGAAGCTTTCTTT.

This chain uses TRBV4-1 with TRBJ2-1, with D unresolved. V was clipped by 3 bases and J by 3 bases, with 15 bases between them. Germline loops: CDR1 MGHRA, CDR2 YSYEKL. The length of the CDR3 is 16 residues. CDR3 loop: CASSQDTLVLYNEQFF. CDR3 bases: TGCGCCAGCAGCCAGGATACCCTAGTCCTCTACAATGAGCAGTTCTTC.

The chain is built from TRBV9 and TRBJ2-2, with 8 bases matching TRBD1. Germline V lookup: CDR1 SGDLS, CDR2 YYNGEE. V shed 3 bases and J 2 bases; nucleotides not matched to a gene: 6. This CDR3 region has 16 residues. The CDR3 DNA is TGTGCCAGCAGCGCCCGGGACAGGCTTAACACCGGGGAGCTGTTTTTT. Translated: CASSARDRLNTGELFF.

The chain recombines TRBV6-5 with TRBJ1-6; D gene unclear. The V end was cut by 0 bases, the J end by 7 bases, with 7 bases between. This CDR3 contains 14 residues. From germline, CDR1 is MNHEY and CDR2 SVGAGI. The CDR3 bases are TGTGCCAGCAGTTACTCGATCGGGAATTCACCCCTCCACTTT. Its protein is CASSYSIGNSPLHF.

The chain uses TRBV24-1 and TRBJ1-1; D might be TRBD1 (5 bases). The CDR3 totals 13 residues. V lost 7 bases to trimming and J lost 4 bases, with 12 bases between them. Germline CDR1 reads KGHDR; CDR2 reads SFDVKD. The chain's CDR3 is CATRPPGGTEAFF. DNA for the CDR3: TGTGCCACCAGGCCCCCGGGGGGCACTGAAGCTTTCTTT.

The genes are TRBV6-1 and TRBJ2-1; perhaps TRBD1 as D (5 bases). The CDR3 sequence is 13 residues long. V lost 1 base and J 12 bases, leaving 13 bases between the germline ends. Germline assignment: CDR1 MNHNS and CDR2 SASEGT. CDR3 amino acids: CASSEVQTAWQFF. The CDR3 DNA sequence: TGTGCCAGCAGTGAAGTACAGACAGCTTGGCAGTTCTTC.

This clone came up a few times. The chain carries TRBV3-1 (or the pseudogene TRBV3-2) and TRBJ1-2; D unresolved. V was pared by 5 bases and J by 4 bases, with 17 bases between. The CDR3 covers 15 residues. Germline assignment: CDR1 LGHDT and CDR2 YNNKEL (reference sequence). CDR3 coding DNA: TGTGCCAGCAGCTTACAGCTCCTCGGGAGCTATGGCTACACCTTC. Translating gives CASSLQLLGSYGYTF.

This rearrangement joins TRBV5-1 to TRBJ2-5, with TRBD2 matching over 11 bases. CDR1 and CDR2 from the germline V gene are SGHRS and YFSETQ. The CDR3 contains 16 residues. J gave up 2 bases and V 2 bases, and 5 bases lay outside the gene matches. The CDR3 region is CASSFLAGGPQETQYF. Written as DNA, the CDR3 is TGCGCCAGCAGCTTCCTAGCGGGGGGACCGCAAGAGACCCAGTACTTC.

This clone occurred a few times. This chain links TRBV27 with TRBJ2-3; 7 bases match TRBD2. The CDR3 is made up of 14 amino acids. V shed 8 bases, J shed 2 bases, and the junction held 7 bases outside the gene matches. The germline V gene has CDR1 MNHEY and CDR2 SMNVEV (reference sequence). CDR3 sequence (DNA): TGTGCCAGCGGCCTGACTAGCTCCACAGATACGCAGTATTTT. It codes for CASGLTSSTDTQYF.

The chain links TRBV6-5 to TRBJ2-7, with a tentative D call TRBD2 (6 bases). The CDR3 spans 13 residues. The germline V and J ends were trimmed by 0 bases and 9 bases, with 12 bases remaining between them. Germline-derived CDR1 and CDR2 are MNHEY and SVGAGI. This CDR3 is CASSYSGGYTQYF. CDR3 in DNA: TGTGCCAGCAGTTACTCCGGAGGGTACACGCAGTACTTC.

The chain joins TRBV5-1 to TRBJ2-2, with D possibly being TRBD1 (6 bases). V lost 7 bases, J lost 1 base, and 14 bases lay in between. CDR1 and CDR2 (germline): SGHRS, YFSETQ. The CDR3 runs 15 residues. CDR3 coding DNA: TGCGCCAGCGGGACCGGGACACAGAACACCGGGGAGCTGTTTTTT. It codes for CASGTGTQNTGELFF. Filled out from reference TRBV5-1 and TRBJ2-2, the complete variable domain reads KAGVTQTPRYLIKTRGQQVTLSCSPISGHRSVSWYQQTPGQGLQFLFEYFSETQRNKGNFPGRFSGRQFSNSRSEMNVSTLELGDSALYLCASGTGTQNTGELFFGEGSRLTVL.

V gene TRBV5-1 combines with J gene TRBJ2-1; 8 bases match TRBD1. Germline V gene lookup returns CDR1 SGHRS and CDR2 YFSETQ. Trimming at V came to 6 bases and at J to 6 bases, leaving 8 bases not matched to a gene. The length of the CDR3 is 14 residues. The CDR3, as DNA: TGCGCCAGCAAGGGGCAGGGGGCCTCCAATGAGCAGTTCTTC. Translated, it gives CASKGQGASNEQFF.

This clone was counted once. The chain recombines TRBV5-4 with TRBJ2-7, with D hard to call. Germline V gene sequence: CDR1 SGHNT, CDR2 YYREEE (reference sequence). The CDR3 totals 11 residues. V shed 5 bases and J shed 3 bases, with 6 bases lying between them. CDR3 DNA: TGTGCCAGCAGTCACAACTACGAGCAGTACTTC. Its protein is CASSHNYEQYF.

This clone showed up just once. The rearrangement joins TRBV24-1 to TRBJ2-1; a weak D match, TRBD1 (5 bases). The CDR3 has 13 residues. Looked up from germline, CDR1 is KGHDR and CDR2 is SFDVKD. Trimming took 9 bases from V and 9 from J, leaving 17 bases between them. The CDR3 DNA reads TGTGCCACCGGTCAGGGCACCCCAGGTGAGCAGTTCTTC. Translated, it gives CATGQGTPGEQFF.

The V gene is TRBV5-5, the J gene TRBJ2-2; D is perhaps TRBD2 (6 bases). Germline CDR1 SGHKS, CDR2 YYEKEE (reference sequence). V gave up 3 bases and J gave up 2 bases, with 11 bases separating them. CDR3 size: 15 residues. The CDR3 loop reads CASSSRGGNTGELFF. The CDR3 nucleotides are TGTGCCAGCAGCTCCCGGGGAGGAAACACCGGGGAGCTGTTTTTT.

The chain joins TRBV4-2 to TRBJ1-2; a weak D match, TRBD1 (5 bases). This CDR3 comprises 14 residues. V lost 0 bases and J 4 bases, leaving 9 bases between the germline ends. Germline V lookup: CDR1 LGHNA, CDR2 YNFKEQ. CDR3 in amino acids: CASSQEGAIYGYTF. The CDR3 DNA reads TGTGCCAGCAGCCAAGAAGGGGCGATCTATGGCTACACCTTC.

The genes are TRBV5-1 and TRBJ2-5, with 9 bases fitting TRBD1. V was pared by 3 bases and J by 5 bases, with 11 bases of the junction left unmatched. The CDR3 runs 16 residues. CDR1 and CDR2 (germline): SGHRS, YFSETQ. CDR3 region: CASSSTGDRVSETQYF. The CDR3 coding sequence is TGCGCCAGCAGCTCGACCGGGGACAGGGTTTCGGAGACCCAGTACTTC.

This clone has only one observation. The chain carries TRBV7-9 and TRBJ2-1; TRBD2 aligns across 7 bases. The CDR3 contains 16 residues. Germline assignment: CDR1 SEHNR and CDR2 FQNEAQ (reference sequence). V shed 0 bases and J 7 bases; nucleotides not matched to a gene: 9. CDR3 sequence reads: CASSLAGAGLRNEQFF. As DNA, the CDR3 is TGTGCCAGCAGCTTAGCGGGAGCGGGGCTGAGGAATGAGCAGTTCTTC.

The chain employs TRBV4-2 and TRBJ1-2; TRBD1 aligns across 10 bases. Germline loops: CDR1 LGHNA, CDR2 YNFKEQ. V lost 1 base to trimming and J lost 6 bases; unmatched junction nucleotides: 2. This CDR3 spans 14 amino acids. This chain's CDR3 is CASSQAGTGDGYTF. DNA for the CDR3: TGTGCCAGCAGCCAAGCTGGGACAGGGGATGGCTACACCTTC.

This clone came up once. This chain uses TRBV6-5 with TRBJ1-2, with 8 bases aligning to TRBD1. The CDR3 runs to 16 residues. Germline CDR1 reads MNHEY; CDR2 reads SVGAGI. V lost 2 bases, J lost 4 bases, and 9 bases stayed unmatched. CDR3 loop: CASSYTAGGRAYGYTF. The CDR3 DNA reads TGTGCCAGCAGTTACACCGCAGGGGGCAGGGCCTATGGCTACACCTTC.

The V and J genes are TRBV5-1 and TRBJ2-7; no definite D call. V shed 3 bases and J shed 6 bases, with 22 bases lying between them. This CDR3 is 16 amino acids long. Germline CDR1 SGHRS, CDR2 YFSETQ. CDR3 protein: CASSYGGFEVMVEQYF. The DNA for the CDR3 is TGCGCCAGCAGCTACGGTGGGTTCGAGGTTATGGTCGAGCAGTACTTC.

The DNA for the CDR3 is TGTGCCAGCAGCCCACGCGACGTTAGGGGGGAGCAGTACTTC. It translates to CASSPRDVRGEQYF. V and J are TRBV7-2 and TRBJ2-7; possibly TRBD1 for D (6 bases). CDR1 SGHTA and CDR2 FQGNSA come from the germline V gene. V was cut by 5 bases and J by 7 bases, with 18 bases left in between. CDR3 size: 14 residues.

The V call is TRBV5-1, the J call TRBJ1-1, with D uncertain. The CDR3 totals 15 residues. Germline CDR1 and CDR2: SGHRS and YFSETQ. V lost 5 bases to trimming and J lost 2 bases, with 16 bases between them. The CDR3 here is CASRASLVTNTEAFF. The CDR3 coding sequence is TGCGCCAGCAGGGCATCTCTCGTCACAAACACTGAAGCTTTCTTT.

The CDR3 spells CASRRQGSPLHF. Written as DNA, the CDR3 is TGTGCCAGTAGAAGACAGGGCTCACCCCTCCACTTT. The rearrangement uses TRBV19 and TRBJ1-6; 7 bases line up with TRBD1. This CDR3 is 12 amino acids long. Trimming removed 6 bases from V and 10 bases from J; junction bases left unmatched: 3. From germline, CDR1 is LNHDA and CDR2 SQIVND (reference sequence).

This chain joins TRBV24-1 and TRBJ1-1; D is unclear. The V gene lost 7 bases and the J gene lost 6 bases, with 8 bases spanning the gap. This CDR3 is 11 amino acids long. Germline loops: CDR1 KGHDR, CDR2 SFDVKD. The CDR3 bases are TGTGCCACCAGCGGCGGGGCTGAAGCTTTCTTT. It encodes CATSGGAEAFF.

This chain links TRBV6-4 with TRBJ2-1, with 9 bases identical to TRBD1. With 3 bases clipped from V and 10 bases from J, the junction kept 13 bases outside the gene matches. The CDR3 has 16 amino acids. The germline CDR1 and CDR2 sequences are MRHNA and SNTAGT. This chain's CDR3 is CASSDSGTGSTQEQFF. CDR3 nucleotide sequence: TGTGCCAGCAGTGATTCAGGGACAGGGTCGACCCAGGAGCAGTTCTTC.